This T cell receptor beta chain is drawn from a study of blood T cell repertoires in COVID-19. Background on the study: Nucleic acid was either cDNA or gDNA, and it came from T cells, B-cell-depleted T cells, or PBMCs.

Per the study methods: Amplification of reference gene primers was used by the study to estimate nucleated cell counts. Only in-frame clones appear in the TCRdb table, and some are missing; sequencing was by immunoSEQ multiplex PCR. D and trimming were read from the DNA, whereas the V and J calls and clone size are those reported in that table. The sample contains hundreds of thousands of clones, around 90% of which appear only once. Trimming took 5 bases from V and 2 from J; bases not matched to a gene: 5. Germline V CDR1 and CDR2: SGHVS, FNYEAQ. The CDR3 is 16 residues long. Participants' reported clinical history set cohort assignment.

Sequences were obtained from PBMCs or T cells enriched from blood (not recorded which). The receptor was derived from a woman under 30 with acute COVID-19. The V and J genes are TRBV7-6 and TRBJ2-1; 11 bases are shared with TRBD2. CDR3: CASSPIAGGTYNEQFF. In DNA, the CDR3 is TGTGCCAGCAGCCCTATAGCGGGAGGGACCTACAATGAGCAGTTCTTC.